The following is a T cell receptor (beta chain) sequence with its context. These data belong to a study of T cells in Graves' hyperthyroidism and ophthalmopathy. Germline CDR1 reads MNHEY; CDR2 reads SMNVEV (reference sequence). The length of the CDR3 is 15 residues. Trimming shortened V by 1 base and J by 2 bases, and 11 bases separated the two germline ends. RNA transcripts served as the template for amplifying TCR beta CDR3 regions. The primer set for the first-round RT-PCR of the TCR CDR3 was HTBI. A single record per CDR3 protein comes from TCRdb applying MiXCR to the multiplex PCR reads. The data contain about 400,000 distinct CDR3 sequences, approximately 14% of them singletons.

The sample taken for sequencing was blood. This TCR was sampled from a woman aged 18-30 years with Graves' hyperthyroidism. The rearrangement links TRBV27 to TRBJ1-1; D is unresolved. CDR3: CASSLYGLTNTEAFF. As DNA, the CDR3 is TGTGCCAGCAGTTTATATGGGCTAACAAACACTGAAGCTTTCTTT.